The next 8 T cell receptor beta chains were all read from a single sample in a study of shared clonotypes between healthy human individuals. Profiled with immunoSEQ multiplex PCR; TCRdb holds only in-frame clones, not every one. Of about 2.1 million clones listed, more than 85% were seen once; the top ten hold under 2%. Naivety among CD8 cells was defined by CD45RO negativity and positive CCR7 selection, thereby excluding terminally differentiated effector memory CD45RA+ cells. The sequencing sample was made of naive CD8+ T cells from PBMCs. The receptors shown here come from a man between 18 and 29 years old in good health. Some clones in this sample may be carry-over from other donors' samples.

The V call is TRBV11-2, the J call TRBJ1-1, with D unclear. Germline CDR1 and CDR2: SGHAT and FQNNGV. The CDR3 loop spans 13 amino acids. The V gene lost 3 bases and the J gene lost 1 base, with 6 bases spanning the gap. CDR3 sequence: CASSFVKNTEAFF. The CDR3 coding sequence is TGTGCCAGCAGCTTTGTTAAGAACACTGAAGCTTTCTTT.

The gene calls are TRBV5-3 and TRBJ2-1, with 10 bases fitting TRBD2. TRBV5-3 is treated as an ORF (open reading frame) with a function not yet certain. J was trimmed by 4 bases and V by 1 base; bases with no gene match: 8. This CDR3 contains 17 residues. The CDR3, as DNA: TGTGCCAGAAGCTTGAAGCTAGCGGGAGTATTTTACAATGAGCAGTTCTTC. This codes for CARSLKLAGVFYNEQFF.

Written as DNA, the CDR3 is TGTGCCAGCAGCACCATCTGGGACTCCAACACCGGGGAGCTGTTTTTT. Amino acid sequence: CASSTIWDSNTGELFF. The chain is built from TRBV5-4 and TRBJ2-2; D is perhaps TRBD2 (6 bases). The CDR3 runs to 16 residues. CDR1 SGHNT and CDR2 YYREEE come from the germline V gene (reference sequence). Trimming stripped 4 bases from V and 2 bases from J, with 15 bases between. Full variable domain (remainder filled in from reference TRBV5-4 and TRBJ2-2): ETGVTQSPTHLIKTRGQQVTLRCSSQSGHNTVSWYQQALGQGPQFIFQYYREEENGRGNFPPRFSGLQFPNYSSELNVNALELDDSALYLCASSTIWDSNTGELFFGEGSRLTVL.

The V call is TRBV15, the J call TRBJ2-7, with D uncertain. In germline, CDR1 is LNHNV, CDR2 YYDKDF (reference sequence). Trimming took 5 bases from V and 6 from J, leaving 8 bases between them. The CDR3 consists of 11 residues. The CDR3: CATSRGAEQYF. The CDR3 bases are TGTGCCACCAGCCGAGGAGCCGAGCAGTACTTC.

The V and J genes are TRBV29-1 and TRBJ1-1; 7 positions match TRBD1. V was clipped by 6 bases and J by 0 bases; unmatched bases: 4. The CDR3 loop spans 13 amino acids. The germline CDR1 and CDR2 sequences are SQVTM and ANQGSEA. The chain's CDR3 is CSVQGPLNTEAFF. The CDR3, as DNA: TGCAGCGTACAGGGGCCCTTGAACACTGAAGCTTTCTTT.

This clone was recorded only once. The chain links TRBV7-3 to TRBJ2-3; no clear D. Deletions cut 2 bases from V and 4 bases from J, with 7 bases between. The CDR3 has 13 residues. Germline V lookup: CDR1 SGHTA, CDR2 FQGTGA. The DNA of the CDR3 is TGTGCCAGCAGCTTACTGGGTTCAGATACGCAGTATTTT. It specifies CASSLLGSDTQYF.

The chain employs TRBV20-1 and TRBJ1-2; the D is unclear. CDR3 length: 11 amino acids. V lost 6 bases and J 5 bases, leaving 10 bases between the germline ends. Germline values: CDR1 DFQATT, CDR2 SNEGSKA (reference sequence). The CDR3 region is CSATRVYGYTF. CDR3 DNA: TGCAGTGCCACGCGGGTTTATGGCTACACCTTC.

The chain combines TRBV4-2 with TRBJ2-7, with D unclear. Trimming removed 3 bases at V and 3 bases at J, with 9 bases between. This CDR3 spans 13 amino acids. Per germline, CDR1 LGHNA and CDR2 YNFKEQ. CDR3 protein: CASSQGLVYEQYF. CDR3 nucleotide sequence: TGTGCCAGCAGCCAGGGTCTGGTCTACGAGCAGTACTTC.